This entry lists 26 T cell receptor beta chains sequenced from one sample in a study of cytomegalovirus exposure and HLA in healthy donors. PCR amplification relied on 60 Vbeta primers (plus 13 Jbeta primers). Sequencing was performed with immunoSEQ multiplex PCR; in TCRdb, only in-frame clones are kept and a portion is missing. Found here are around 170,000 clones, 80% to 85% of them singletons; the top ten hold approximately 0.8%. Sequenced input: PBMCs. These receptors were taken from a woman under 30 in good health and CMV-seronegative.

The V gene is TRBV28, the J gene TRBJ2-7; D perhaps matches TRBD2 (6 bases). Looked up from germline, CDR1 is MDHEN and CDR2 is SYDVKM. V was cut by 5 bases and J by 0 bases, with 11 bases left in between. The CDR3 loop spans 14 amino acids. The CDR3 bases are TGTGCCAGCAGTCGACTAGGGCACTCCTACGAGCAGTACTTC. Translation gives CASSRLGHSYEQYF.

The chain uses TRBV5-6 and TRBJ1-2; 8 bases fit TRBD1. CDR3 length: 14 residues. The ends lost 4 bases at V and 4 bases at J; junction bases unmatched: 6. Germline V gene sequence: CDR1 SGHDT, CDR2 YYEEEE. The CDR3 coding sequence is TGTGCCAGCAGCCCCGGACAGGGCGGCTATGGCTACACCTTC. Translating gives CASSPGQGGYGYTF.

The chain combines TRBV7-2 with TRBJ1-1; 8 nucleotides match TRBD1. Germline-derived CDR1 and CDR2 are SGHTA and FQGNSA. The CDR3 loop spans 15 amino acids. V was pared by 5 bases and J by 0 bases, with 5 bases of the junction left unmatched. The DNA of the CDR3 is TGTGCCAGCAGCCTAGGGACAGGCATGAACACTGAAGCTTTCTTT. Translated, it gives CASSLGTGMNTEAFF. Full variable domain (remainder filled in from reference TRBV7-2 and TRBJ1-1): GAGVSQSPSNKVTEKGKDVELRCDPISGHTALYWYRQSLGQGLEFLIYFQGNSAPDKSGLPSDRFSAERTGGSVSTLTIQRTQQEDSAVYLCASSLGTGMNTEAFFGQGTRLTVV.

This chain uses TRBV29-1 with TRBJ2-2; D gene unclear. V lost 4 bases to trimming and J lost 1 base, with 7 bases between them. Germline V CDR1 and CDR2: SQVTM, ANQGSEA. The CDR3 runs 13 residues. In DNA form, the CDR3 reads TGCAGCGTTGTACAATTGAACACCGGGGAGCTGTTTTTT. Its protein product is CSVVQLNTGELFF.

V gene TRBV11-1 combines with J gene TRBJ2-3, with a tentative D call TRBD2 (5 bases). The CDR3 consists of 15 residues. The V gene's germline CDR1 is SGHAT and CDR2 FQDESV (reference sequence). V was cut by 3 bases and J by 3 bases, with 13 bases left in between. CDR3 sequence (DNA): TGTGCCAGCAGCTTCAGCGGAGATCGGACAGATACGCAGTATTTT. It is translated as CASSFSGDRTDTQYF.

The chain couples TRBV5-1 to TRBJ1-1, with D perhaps TRBD1 (5 bases). Germline V gives CDR1 SGHRS, CDR2 YFSETQ. The CDR3 is made up of 14 amino acids. Between the trimmed V and J ends, which lost 2 bases and 2 bases, there was a span of 10 bases. CDR3 amino acids: CASSFWTSNTEAFF. As DNA, the CDR3 is TGCGCCAGCAGCTTTTGGACAAGTAACACTGAAGCTTTCTTT. Full variable domain (missing parts from reference TRBV5-1 and TRBJ1-1): KAGVTQTPRYLIKTRGQQVTLSCSPISGHRSVSWYQQTPGQGLQFLFEYFSETQRNKGNFPGRFSGRQFSNSRSEMNVSTLELGDSALYLCASSFWTSNTEAFFGQGTRLTVV.

The chain joins TRBV29-1 to TRBJ2-7; the match to TRBD1 covers 7 bases. The V segment lost 3 bases and the J segment 4 bases; nucleotides outside the gene matches: 6. The CDR3 is made up of 13 amino acids. CDR1 SQVTM and CDR2 ANQGSEA come from the germline V gene. The CDR3 DNA follows: TGCAGCGTTGAGGGACAGTCGATTTACGAGCAGTACTTC. Translating it yields CSVEGQSIYEQYF.

In DNA form, the CDR3 reads TGTGCCAGCAGCCCCGGTAACCTTTACGAGCAGTACTTC. Translation: CASSPGNLYEQYF. The chain uses TRBV6-1 and TRBJ2-7; D gene unclear. The germline V gene has CDR1 MNHNS and CDR2 SASEGT. The CDR3 consists of 13 residues. V shed 6 bases and J shed 4 bases, with 13 bases lying between them.

V usage is TRBV7-9 and J usage is TRBJ2-7; D might be TRBD2 (5 bases). V lost 5 bases to trimming and J lost 6 bases, with 14 bases between them. CDR1 SEHNR and CDR2 FQNEAQ come from the germline V gene (reference sequence). The CDR3 spans 13 residues. CDR3 in amino acids: CASSTPQRVEQYF. The CDR3 coding sequence is TGTGCCAGCAGCACACCACAGAGGGTCGAGCAGTACTTC. The full variable domain, in which reference TRBV7-9 and TRBJ2-7 provide the parts outside the CDR3, is DTGVSQNPRHKITKRGQNVTFRCDPISEHNRLYWYRQTLGQGPEFLTYFQNEAQLEKSRLLSDRFSAERPKGSFSTLEIQRTEQGDSAMYLCASSTPQRVEQYFGPGTRLTVT.

With respect to this clone: Compared with germline, one end of the junction differs, possibly owing to a read error. The V gene is TRBV5-1, the J gene TRBJ2-5, with D possibly TRBD2 on 5 matching bases. CDR3 length: 14 residues. Per germline, CDR1 SGHRS and CDR2 YFSETQ. Here the CDR3 reads CASSLGYGEEAQYF. CDR3 coding DNA: TGCGCCAGCAGCTTGGGGTACGGGGAAGAGGCCCAGTACTTC.

This clone was recorded only once. The J gene is TRBJ1-1, the V gene TRBV6-4, with D maybe TRBD1 (6 bases). Trimming cost V 6 bases and J 1 base, with 15 bases left between them. From germline, CDR1 is MRHNA and CDR2 SNTAGT. This CDR3 has 15 residues. The CDR3: CASRRRTEENTEAFF. The DNA of the CDR3 is TGTGCCAGCAGAAGAAGGACAGAAGAGAACACTGAAGCTTTCTTT.

The CDR3 here is CASSSSSASYEQYF. In nucleotides, the CDR3 is TGTGCCAGCAGCAGTAGTAGTGCCTCCTACGAGCAGTACTTC. The V gene is TRBV11-2, the J gene TRBJ2-7; D unclear. Germline V CDR1 and CDR2: SGHAT, FQNNGV. This CDR3 is built from 14 residues. V lost 5 bases and J 0 bases, leaving 11 bases between the germline ends.

In DNA, the CDR3 is TGTGCCAGCAGCCCACAAGGACAGCTCTCTGGAAACACCATATATTTT. This encodes CASSPQGQLSGNTIYF. The chain uses TRBV7-9 and TRBJ1-3, with D perhaps TRBD1 (6 bases). Trimming cost V 5 bases and J 0 bases, with 14 bases left between them. Germline CDR1 is SEHNR and CDR2 is FQNEAQ (reference sequence). The CDR3 is 16 residues long.

The chain uses TRBV21-1 and TRBJ2-3; TRBD2, as called in the table, went unchecked against the DNA. TRBV21-1 is assigned pseudogene status. This CDR3 has 18 residues. CDR3 sequence reads: CASSKVYSLAGVTDTQYF. The DNA of the CDR3 is TGTGCCAGCAGCAAAGTTTATTCACTAGCGGGGGTCACAGATACGCAGTATTTT.

This clone occurred once. V is TRBV6-1 and J is TRBJ2-6, with D perhaps matching TRBD1 (5 bases). Germline assignment: CDR1 MNHNS and CDR2 SASEGT. There are 17 residues in the CDR3. Between the trimmed V and J ends, which lost 4 bases and 2 bases, there was a span of 15 bases. CDR3 bases: TGTGCCAGCAGTGGGACACTCGATTATCCTGGGGCCAACGTCCTGACTTTC. Its protein product is CASSGTLDYPGANVLTF.

This clone has a handful of counts. V and J are TRBV6-5 and TRBJ2-3; D gene ambiguous. Germline CDR1 is MNHEY and CDR2 is SVGAGI. Trimming shortened V by 6 bases and J by 6 bases, and 10 bases separated the two germline ends. There are 12 residues in the CDR3. CDR3 amino acids: CASRTHPDTQYF. The CDR3 DNA sequence: TGTGCCAGCAGGACTCATCCGGATACGCAGTATTTT.

The chain joins TRBV27 to TRBJ2-7, with 9 bases fitting TRBD1. There are 14 residues in the CDR3. V lost 2 bases to trimming and J lost 4 bases; unmatched junction nucleotides: 3. From germline, CDR1 is MNHEY and CDR2 SMNVEV (reference sequence). The CDR3 coding sequence is TGTGCCAGCAGTTTAAAACAGGGGGCGTACGAGCAGTACTTC. Protein sequence: CASSLKQGAYEQYF.

The chain combines TRBV6-6 with TRBJ1-2, with D unclear. The CDR3 length is 13 residues. The germline V and J ends were trimmed by 2 bases and 4 bases, with 8 bases remaining between them. Germline-derived CDR1 and CDR2 are MNHNY and SVGAGI (reference sequence). CDR3 protein: CASSYEDTYGYTF. In nucleotides, the CDR3 is TGTGCCAGCAGTTACGAAGACACCTATGGCTACACCTTC.

The rearrangement links TRBV7-8 to TRBJ2-2; the D gene is possibly TRBD2 (6 bases). The germline CDR1 and CDR2 sequences are SGHVS and FQNEAQ. V was trimmed by 3 bases and J by 6 bases, leaving 14 bases between them. The CDR3 length is 15 residues. The CDR3 spells CASSFFRGRSGELFF. The CDR3 DNA sequence: TGTGCCAGCAGCTTTTTTCGAGGGAGGTCCGGGGAGCTGTTTTTT.

For this clone: Other DNA variants within this sample encode the same CDR3. The chain carries TRBV7-9 and TRBJ2-5; 9 bases align to TRBD2. V dropped 1 base and J dropped 2; count of bases not matched to a gene: 5. The germline CDR1 and CDR2 sequences are SEHNR and FQNEAQ (reference sequence). This CDR3 comprises 16 residues. CDR3 protein: CASSLGASGVQETQYF. The DNA of the CDR3 is TGTGCCAGCAGCTTAGGGGCTAGCGGGGTACAAGAGACCCAGTACTTC.

J is TRBJ2-1 and V is TRBV27; no clear D. CDR1 and CDR2 (germline): MNHEY, SMNVEV (reference sequence). V lost 0 bases and J lost 7, with 7 bases in between. The CDR3 totals 13 residues. The CDR3 sequence: CASSLSRWNEQFF. The CDR3 bases are TGTGCCAGCAGTTTATCGAGGTGGAATGAGCAGTTCTTC.

The chain has TRBV6-1 and TRBJ2-5; possible D gene TRBD2, 6 bases. CDR1 is MNHNS and CDR2 is SASEGT in the germline V gene. Trimming took 1 base from V and 5 from J, leaving 17 bases between them. The CDR3 runs to 16 residues. As DNA, the CDR3 is TGTGCCAGCAGTGAAGGCCTAGCGCCTGCCGGGGAGACCCAGTACTTC. Its translation is CASSEGLAPAGETQYF.

V gene TRBV7-9 combines with J gene TRBJ1-2; tentatively, D is TRBD1 (5 bases). V lost 4 bases and J 0 bases, leaving 9 bases between the germline ends. The CDR3 runs to 14 residues. The germline CDR1 and CDR2 sequences are SEHNR and FQNEAQ (reference sequence). CDR3 in DNA: TGTGCCAGCAGCTCGACAGAATCTAACTATGGCTACACCTTC. It specifies CASSSTESNYGYTF.

This rearrangement joins TRBV9 to TRBJ1-3, with D uncertain. The CDR3 sequence is 16 residues long. Germline CDR1 SGDLS, CDR2 YYNGEE. V lost 0 bases and J 0 bases, leaving 10 bases between the germline ends. The CDR3 region has the DNA TGTGCCAGCAGCGTAGGTGCCTCGAGCTCTGGAAACACCATATATTTT. This gives the protein CASSVGASSSGNTIYF.

This clone was counted a few times. V usage is TRBV6-1 and J usage is TRBJ1-2; D unresolved. The CDR3 contains 13 residues. The germline V gene encodes CDR1 MNHNS and CDR2 SASEGT. The V end lost 10 bases, the J end lost 7 bases, and 19 bases lay between the germline ends. The CDR3 nucleotides read TGTGCCACCACGGATTCAGGAATTCGTGGCTACACCTTC. This gives the protein CATTDSGIRGYTF.

The genes are TRBV7-3 and TRBJ2-5; a possible D gene is TRBD1 (7 bases). Deletions cut 5 bases from V and 5 bases from J, with 18 bases between. The CDR3 has 15 amino acids. The V gene's germline CDR1 is SGHTA and CDR2 FQGTGA. The CDR3 loop reads CASSTTGQGGETQYF. In DNA form, the CDR3 reads TGTGCCAGCAGCACGACAGGGCAAGGAGGGGAGACCCAGTACTTC.